The 29 T cell receptor beta chains in this list originate from one sample, sequenced in a study of blood T cell repertoires in COVID-19. Measured with immunoSEQ multiplex PCR; TCRdb has only the in-frame clones, and not every one. The repertoire holds some 290,000 clones, with 85% to 90% as singletons. The specimen sequenced was peripheral blood. These receptors all stem from a woman aged 40 to 50 with COVID-19, enrolled during active disease.

The rearrangement joins TRBV5-4 to TRBJ2-1; possible D gene TRBD2, 5 bases. Between the trimmed V and J ends, which lost 2 bases and 0 bases, there was a span of 12 bases. The CDR3 is made up of 16 amino acids. CDR1 is SGHNT and CDR2 is YYREEE in the germline V gene (reference sequence). CDR3 in amino acids: CASSFGGASSYNEQFF. The CDR3 DNA reads TGTGCCAGCAGCTTCGGAGGAGCATCCTCCTACAATGAGCAGTTCTTC.

The chain employs TRBV5-6 and TRBJ1-2; no definite D call. This CDR3 has 15 residues. Germline V CDR1 and CDR2: SGHDT, YYEEEE. The V and J ends lost 2 bases and 1 base respectively, with 12 bases between them. The CDR3 loop is CASSFRPAVNYGYTF. CDR3 bases: TGTGCCAGCAGCTTCCGACCCGCGGTTAACTATGGCTACACCTTC.

V is TRBV19 and J is TRBJ1-4; the D gene is possibly TRBD1 (5 bases). The CDR3 has 14 amino acids. V lost 5 bases and J lost 4, with 11 bases in between. The V gene's germline CDR1 is LNHDA and CDR2 SQIVND (reference sequence). The CDR3 loop is CASSLGPLNEKLFF. CDR3 in DNA: TGTGCCAGTAGTTTGGGGCCCCTTAATGAAAAACTGTTTTTT.

With regard to this clone: The junction shows a germline mismatch at one end, possibly a read error. The sample contains more than one DNA sequence encoding this CDR3. The chain couples TRBV6-4 to TRBJ1-1, with TRBD1 identical over 7 bases. Germline loops: CDR1 MRHNA, CDR2 SNTAGT. The CDR3 extends over 17 amino acids. In DNA form, the CDR3 reads TGTGCTAGCAGTGAGACTCAAAACAGGGGCGCGAACACTGAAGCTTTCTTT. The encoded protein is CASSETQNRGANTEAFF.

The chain has TRBV6-5 and TRBJ2-7; maybe TRBD2 (6 bases). This CDR3 comprises 13 residues. Germline V gene sequence: CDR1 MNHEY, CDR2 SVGAGI. The V end lost 2 bases, the J end lost 6 bases, and 11 bases lay between the germline ends. In DNA, the CDR3 is TGTGCCAGCAGTTACGGAGGGTTTGGCGAGCAGTACTTC. Translating gives CASSYGGFGEQYF.

Here the CDR3 reads CASRASGTNTGELFF. The CDR3 nucleotides are TGTGCCAGCAGAGCAAGCGGGACGAACACCGGGGAGCTGTTTTTT. The genes are TRBV27 and TRBJ2-2, with 7 nucleotides matching TRBD2. The length of the CDR3 is 15 residues. Germline CDR1 MNHEY, CDR2 SMNVEV (reference sequence). The V and J ends lost 6 bases and 0 bases, in that order; junction bases with no gene match: 4.

This clone was observed once. The chain combines TRBV9 with TRBJ2-7; perhaps TRBD1 as D (6 bases). V was cut by 0 bases and J by 0 bases, with 13 bases left in between. Germline CDR1 reads SGDLS; CDR2 reads YYNGEE. CDR3 length: 16 residues. As DNA, the CDR3 is TGTGCCAGCAGCGTAGGGTCGGACAGAAGCTCCTACGAGCAGTACTTC. Its translation: CASSVGSDRSSYEQYF.

The chain recombines TRBV7-3 with TRBJ1-1; a weak D match, TRBD1 (6 bases). Germline V lookup: CDR1 SGHTA, CDR2 FQGTGA. Trimming removed 4 bases at V and 1 base at J, with 7 bases between. The CDR3 covers 13 residues. CDR3 DNA sequence: TGTGCCAGCAGCTGGGGACAGAACACTGAAGCTTTCTTT. This sequence encodes CASSWGQNTEAFF. The full variable domain, rest sourced from reference TRBV7-3 and TRBJ1-1, is GAGVSQTPSNKVTEKGKYVELRCDPISGHTALYWYRQSLGQGPEFLIYFQGTGAADDSGLPNDRFFAVRPEGSVSTLKIQRTERGDSAVYLCASSWGQNTEAFFGQGTRLTVV.

The gene calls are TRBV7-6 and TRBJ1-3; 10 bases are shared with TRBD1. CDR1 is SGHVS and CDR2 is FNYEAQ in the germline V gene. Trimming took 5 bases from V and 0 from J; bases not matched to a gene: 7. The CDR3 is 17 amino acids. The chain's CDR3 is CASSPRTGGPSGNTIYF. The CDR3 bases are TGTGCCAGCAGCCCTAGGACAGGGGGGCCCTCTGGAAACACCATATATTTT.

This clone was counted a single time. The chain recombines TRBV30 with TRBJ1-1, with a tentative D call TRBD1 (5 bases). V was trimmed by 3 bases and J by 1 base, leaving 12 bases between them. There are 14 residues in the CDR3. Germline V gene sequence: CDR1 GTSNPN, CDR2 SVGIG (reference sequence). CDR3 sequence: CAWSEGLPNTEAFF. The CDR3 DNA reads as TGTGCCTGGAGCGAGGGACTCCCGAACACTGAAGCTTTCTTT.

The rearrangement joins TRBV6-5 to TRBJ2-1, with D tentatively TRBD1 (6 bases). V was shortened by 2 bases and J by 9 bases, with 11 bases between the two germline ends. CDR3 length: 13 residues. CDR1 and CDR2 from the germline V gene are MNHEY and SVGAGI. The CDR3 here is CASSYPGGVEQFF. The CDR3 nucleotides are TGTGCCAGCAGTTACCCTGGGGGCGTTGAGCAGTTCTTC.

V usage is TRBV11-3 and J usage is TRBJ2-2; 8 nucleotides line up with TRBD1. This CDR3 spans 14 amino acids. Germline V gene data show CDR1 as SGHNT and CDR2 as YENEEA. The trim removed 2 bases at V and 7 bases at J, leaving 3 bases unmatched. The CDR3, as DNA: TGTGCCAGCAGCTTACGGACAGGGAACGGGGAGCTGTTTTTT. This encodes CASSLRTGNGELFF.

This chain joins TRBV7-2 and TRBJ2-1; TRBD2 matches at 11 bases. V trimming: 5 bases; J trimming: 10 bases; junction bases outside the gene matches: 13. Germline V lookup: CDR1 SGHTA, CDR2 FQGNSA. This CDR3 has 16 amino acids. The CDR3 DNA reads TGTGCCAGCAGCGCCACCGGGACTAGCGGCCTACGGGAGCAGTTCTTC. Its translation is CASSATGTSGLREQFF.

The rearrangement joins TRBV19 to TRBJ2-1; TRBD2 agrees at 10 bases. This CDR3 has 13 residues. Germline CDR1 reads LNHDA; CDR2 reads SQIVND (reference sequence). The V segment lost 5 bases and the J segment 7 bases; nucleotides outside the gene matches: 2. CDR3 in DNA: TGTGCCAGTAGTCCGGGACTAGCGAATGAGCAGTTCTTC. Protein product: CASSPGLANEQFF.

This clone has only one observation. This chain uses TRBV5-1 with TRBJ1-1; maybe TRBD1 (5 bases). The CDR3 covers 13 residues. Germline-derived CDR1 and CDR2 are SGHRS and YFSETQ. Trimming cost V 6 bases and J 10 bases, with 19 bases left between them. The CDR3 nucleotides read TGCGCCAGCAAATTGGACACCGGAGTTGGAGCTTTCTTT. This codes for CASKLDTGVGAFF.

The chain employs TRBV6-4 and TRBJ2-1; TRBD2 is a possible D gene (5 bases). Germline lookup yields CDR1 MRHNA and CDR2 SNTAGT. This CDR3 comprises 15 residues. Trimming took off 0 bases at V and 0 bases at J, with 6 bases between the two ends. This chain's CDR3 is CASSDSAGSYNEQFF. The CDR3 DNA reads as TGTGCCAGCAGTGACTCCGCGGGCTCCTACAATGAGCAGTTCTTC.

The V and J genes are TRBV11-2 and TRBJ1-1; D is ambiguous. Germline V CDR1 and CDR2: SGHAT, FQNNGV. Trimming pared 1 base from V and 3 bases from J, leaving 6 bases between. The CDR3 is made up of 13 amino acids. CDR3 nucleotide sequence: TGTGCCAGCAGCTTAGGCGAGCACACTGAAGCTTTCTTT. The encoded protein is CASSLGEHTEAFF.

This chain uses TRBV6-5 with TRBJ1-2; 8 bases align to TRBD1. The ends lost 6 bases at V and 4 bases at J; junction bases unmatched: 4. CDR3 length: 13 amino acids. The germline gives CDR1 MNHEY, CDR2 SVGAGI. The chain's CDR3 is CASSFGQGYGYTF. Written as DNA, the CDR3 is TGTGCCAGCAGCTTCGGACAGGGCTATGGCTACACCTTC.

This chain joins TRBV4-1 and TRBJ1-1; 9 bases match TRBD1. CDR1 is MGHRA and CDR2 is YSYEKL in the germline V gene. This CDR3 is built from 14 residues. Trimming cost V 7 bases and J 1 base; bases outside gene matches: 4. CDR3 residues: CASKTTGGNTEAFF. The CDR3 DNA is TGCGCCAGCAAAACGACAGGGGGGAACACTGAAGCTTTCTTT.

This clone was picked up one time. The V gene is TRBV5-4, the J gene TRBJ1-6; 8 nucleotides match TRBD1. The CDR3 extends over 16 amino acids. Germline CDR1 reads SGHNT; CDR2 reads YYREEE (reference sequence). Losses at the gene ends were 4 bases for V and 9 bases for J; bases not matched to a gene: 12. CDR3 sequence: CASSTRQGRGGSPLHF. The CDR3 DNA follows: TGTGCCAGCAGCACACGACAGGGGAGAGGGGGTTCACCCCTCCACTTT.

The chain employs TRBV30 and TRBJ2-6; D uncertain. Germline loops: CDR1 GTSNPN, CDR2 SVGIG (reference sequence). Deletions cut 1 base from V and 4 bases from J, with 11 bases between. The CDR3 has 15 residues. The CDR3 reads CAWSARHSGANVLTF. CDR3 sequence (DNA): TGTGCCTGGAGTGCCCGACACTCGGGGGCCAACGTCCTGACTTTC.

Comments on this clone: Other DNA sequences from this sample encode an identical CDR3 as well. The rearrangement uses TRBV5-1 and TRBJ1-5; D is possibly TRBD1 (6 bases). CDR1 is SGHRS and CDR2 is YFSETQ in the germline V gene. V was pared by 2 bases and J by 4 bases, with 7 bases between. There are 13 residues in the CDR3. CDR3 region: CASSLGQNQPQHF. The DNA for the CDR3 is TGCGCCAGCAGCTTAGGACAGAATCAGCCCCAGCATTTT.

The chain combines TRBV13 with TRBJ2-3; TRBD2 matches 8 bases. J gave up 0 bases and V 5 bases, and 13 bases lay outside the gene matches. This CDR3 region has 18 residues. Germline V gives CDR1 PRHDT, CDR2 FYEKMQ (reference sequence). In DNA form, the CDR3 reads TGTGCCAGCAGCCCCCGGGGAGCGGGGGTGTCTAGCACAGATACGCAGTATTTT. Translating it yields CASSPRGAGVSSTDTQYF. Variable domain in full (rest from reference TRBV13 and TRBJ2-3): AAGVIQSPRHLIKEKRETATLKCYPIPRHDTVYWYQQGPGQDPQFLISFYEKMQSDKGSIPDRFSAQQFSDYHSELNMSSLELGDSALYFCASSPRGAGVSSTDTQYFGPGTRLTVL.

The gene calls are TRBV27 and TRBJ2-3; TRBD1 agrees at 7 bases. With 5 bases clipped from V and 2 bases from J, the junction kept 1 base outside the gene matches. The CDR3 length is 13 residues. CDR1 and CDR2 (germline): MNHEY, SMNVEV (reference sequence). For the CDR3, the DNA is TGTGCCAGCAGTGACAGGGCCACAGATACGCAGTATTTT. Amino acids: CASSDRATDTQYF.

This clone was recorded once. CDR3 residues: CASSNHTGSQNGYTF. The CDR3 bases are TGTGCCAGCAGTAACCATACCGGGAGCCAAAATGGCTACACCTTC. The V gene is TRBV6-6, the J gene TRBJ1-2, with D uncertain. This CDR3 region has 15 residues. Per the germline V gene, CDR1 is MNHNY and CDR2 is SVGAGI (reference sequence). V was cut by 5 bases and J by 6 bases, with 19 bases left in between.

The rearrangement uses TRBV9 and TRBJ2-1, with TRBD1 identical over 8 bases. V lost 5 bases and J lost 9; bases outside the gene matches: 10. Germline V CDR1 and CDR2: SGDLS, YYNGEE. There are 14 residues in the CDR3. Written as DNA, the CDR3 is TGTGCCAGCAGGCGAGAGGACAGGGCGGGTGAGCAGTTCTTC. It specifies CASRREDRAGEQFF.

The chain is built from TRBV27 and TRBJ2-7; 8 bases align to TRBD2. The CDR3 spans 15 residues. V lost 2 bases and J lost 2; bases outside the gene matches: 5. Germline V lookup: CDR1 MNHEY, CDR2 SMNVEV (reference sequence). CDR3 nucleotides: TGTGCCAGCAGTTTAATAGCGGGATCCCCCTACGAGCAGTACTTC. It codes for CASSLIAGSPYEQYF.

The J gene is TRBJ2-5, the V gene TRBV23-1; D perhaps matches TRBD1 (5 bases). TRBV23-1 is marked as an open reading frame, function uncertain. CDR3 length: 16 amino acids. Trimming cost V 2 bases and J 4 bases, with 17 bases left between them. CDR3 protein: CASSQTGPGRGETQYF. The CDR3 DNA follows: TGCGCCAGCAGTCAAACCGGCCCAGGGCGTGGAGAGACCCAGTACTTC.

J is TRBJ2-1 and V is TRBV7-2; 12 nucleotides agree with TRBD2. Looked up from germline, CDR1 is SGHTA and CDR2 is FQGNSA. The V and J ends lost 1 base and 5 bases, in that order; junction bases with no gene match: 9. The CDR3 spans 18 residues. The CDR3, as DNA: TGTGCCAGCAGCTTAGTGTCCGCTAGCGGGAGGGCCAACAATGAGCAGTTCTTC. Its protein is CASSLVSASGRANNEQFF.